The 3 T cell receptor beta chains given below trace back to one sample, sequenced in a study of blood T cell repertoires in COVID-19. The data were produced by immunoSEQ multiplex PCR, yet TCRdb's version contains in-frame clones alone and is incomplete. The sample contains about 80,000 clones, approximately 84% of which appear only once. Source material: peripheral blood. The source is a man aged 60 to 75 with active or convalescent COVID-19.

The CDR3 DNA reads TGTGCCAGCAGCCACGGGGGCGGGGGTAAGGTTGAGCAGTTCTTC. Translation gives CASSHGGGGKVEQFF. The gene calls are TRBV3-1 (or the pseudogene TRBV3-2) and TRBJ2-1; tentative D call: TRBD2 (7 bases). This CDR3 spans 15 amino acids. Per germline, CDR1 LGHDT and CDR2 YNNKEL (reference sequence). The germline V and J ends were trimmed by 3 bases and 9 bases, with 18 bases remaining between them.

As regards this clone: The junction does not match germline at one end; this may be a read error. The rearrangement uses TRBV6-5 and TRBJ1-2, with D maybe TRBD1 (5 bases). Per the germline V gene, CDR1 is MNHEY and CDR2 is SVGAGI. The CDR3 is 12 residues long. CDR3 protein: CAGSFGGYGYTF. The CDR3 DNA follows: TGTGCCGGCAGTTTCGGGGGCTATGGCTACACCTTC.

Only one count was recorded for this clone. V gene TRBV3-1 (or the pseudogene TRBV3-2) combines with J gene TRBJ1-1; no firm D call. The CDR3 runs to 13 residues. Trimming left V 3 bases short and J 6 bases short, with 11 bases between. Germline V lookup: CDR1 LGHDT, CDR2 YNNKEL (reference sequence). The CDR3: CASSHLGGAEAFF. The CDR3 coding sequence is TGTGCCAGCAGCCACTTAGGAGGCGCTGAAGCTTTCTTT.